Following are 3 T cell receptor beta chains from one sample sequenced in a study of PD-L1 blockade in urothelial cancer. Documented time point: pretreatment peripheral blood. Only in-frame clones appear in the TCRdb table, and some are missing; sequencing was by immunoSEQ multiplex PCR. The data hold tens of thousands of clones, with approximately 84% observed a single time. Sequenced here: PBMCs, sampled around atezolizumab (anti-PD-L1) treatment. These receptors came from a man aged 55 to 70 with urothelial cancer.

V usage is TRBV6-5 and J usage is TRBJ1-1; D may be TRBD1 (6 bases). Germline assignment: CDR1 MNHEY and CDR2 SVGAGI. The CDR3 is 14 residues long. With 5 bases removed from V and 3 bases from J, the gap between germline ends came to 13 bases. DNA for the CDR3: TGTGCCAGCAGTGCCGTCACAGGGTACACTGAAGCTTTCTTT. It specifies CASSAVTGYTEAFF.

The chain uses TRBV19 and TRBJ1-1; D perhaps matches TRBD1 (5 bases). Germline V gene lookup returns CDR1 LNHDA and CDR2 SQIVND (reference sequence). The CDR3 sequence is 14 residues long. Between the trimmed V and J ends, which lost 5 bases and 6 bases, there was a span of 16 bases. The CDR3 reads CASSPSAGISEAFF. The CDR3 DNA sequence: TGTGCCAGTAGTCCCTCCGCAGGGATTTCTGAAGCTTTCTTT.

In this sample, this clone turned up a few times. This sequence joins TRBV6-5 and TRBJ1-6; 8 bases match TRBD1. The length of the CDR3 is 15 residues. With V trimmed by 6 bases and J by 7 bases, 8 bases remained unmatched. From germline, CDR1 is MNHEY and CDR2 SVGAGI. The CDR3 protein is CASSPTGQANSPLHF. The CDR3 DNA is TGTGCCAGCAGCCCCACGGGACAGGCCAATTCACCCCTCCACTTT.